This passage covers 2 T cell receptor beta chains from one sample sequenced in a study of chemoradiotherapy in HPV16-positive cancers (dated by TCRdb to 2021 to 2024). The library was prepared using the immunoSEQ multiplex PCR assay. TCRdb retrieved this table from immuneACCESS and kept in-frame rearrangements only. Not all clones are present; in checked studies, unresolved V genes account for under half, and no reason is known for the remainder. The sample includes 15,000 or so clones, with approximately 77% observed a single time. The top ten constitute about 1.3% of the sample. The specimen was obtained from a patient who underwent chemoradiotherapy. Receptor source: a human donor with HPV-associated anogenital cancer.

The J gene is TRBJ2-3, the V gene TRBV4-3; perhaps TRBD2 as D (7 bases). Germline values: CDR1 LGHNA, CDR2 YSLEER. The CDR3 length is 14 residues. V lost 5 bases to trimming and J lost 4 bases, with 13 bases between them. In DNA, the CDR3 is TGCGCCAGCAGCTTGACGGGGGGCTCAGATACGCAGTATTTT. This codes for CASSLTGGSDTQYF.

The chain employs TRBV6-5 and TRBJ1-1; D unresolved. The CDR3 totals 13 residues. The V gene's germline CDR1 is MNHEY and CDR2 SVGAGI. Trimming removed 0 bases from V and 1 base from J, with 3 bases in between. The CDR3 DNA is TGTGCCAGCAGTTACTCGAGGAACACTGAAGCTTTCTTT. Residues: CASSYSRNTEAFF.